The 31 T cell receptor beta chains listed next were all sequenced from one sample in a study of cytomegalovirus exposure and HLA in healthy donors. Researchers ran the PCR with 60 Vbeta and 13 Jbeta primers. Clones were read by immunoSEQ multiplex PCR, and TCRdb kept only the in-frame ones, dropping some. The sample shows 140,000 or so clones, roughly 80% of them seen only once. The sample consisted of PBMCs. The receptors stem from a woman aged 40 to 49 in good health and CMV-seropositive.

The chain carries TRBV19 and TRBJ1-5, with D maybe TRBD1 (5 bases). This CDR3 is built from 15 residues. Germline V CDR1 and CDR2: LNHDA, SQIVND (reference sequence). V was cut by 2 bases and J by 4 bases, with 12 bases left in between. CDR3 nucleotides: TGTGCCAGTAGTATATCTCGGACACTAAATCAGCCCCAGCATTTT. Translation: CASSISRTLNQPQHF.

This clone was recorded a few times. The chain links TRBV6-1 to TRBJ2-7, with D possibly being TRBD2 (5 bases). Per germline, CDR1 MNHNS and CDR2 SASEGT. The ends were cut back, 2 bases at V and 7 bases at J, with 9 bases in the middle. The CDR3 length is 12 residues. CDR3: CASSELRREQYF. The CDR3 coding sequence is TGTGCCAGCAGTGAACTTAGGAGGGAGCAGTACTTC.

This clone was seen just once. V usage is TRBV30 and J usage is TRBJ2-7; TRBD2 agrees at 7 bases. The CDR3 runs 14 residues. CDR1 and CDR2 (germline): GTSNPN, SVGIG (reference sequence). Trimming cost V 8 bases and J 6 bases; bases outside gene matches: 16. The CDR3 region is CARRLGGSLLEQYF. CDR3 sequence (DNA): TGTGCCCGTCGTCTTGGCGGGAGCCTCCTCGAGCAGTACTTC.

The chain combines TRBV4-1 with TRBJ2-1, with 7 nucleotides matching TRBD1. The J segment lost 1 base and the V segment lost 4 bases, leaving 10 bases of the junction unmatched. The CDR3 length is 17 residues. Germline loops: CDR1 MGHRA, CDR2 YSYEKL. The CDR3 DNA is TGCGCCAGCAGCCTTTTTCCCGGGACAGATTCCTACAATGAGCAGTTCTTC. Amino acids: CASSLFPGTDSYNEQFF.

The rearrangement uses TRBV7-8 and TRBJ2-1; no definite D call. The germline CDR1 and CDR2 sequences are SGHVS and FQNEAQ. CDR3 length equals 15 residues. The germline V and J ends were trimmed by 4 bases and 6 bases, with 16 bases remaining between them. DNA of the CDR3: TGTGCCAGCAGCTCCAAAACCCAGGTTGGCAATGAGCAGTTCTTC. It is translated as CASSSKTQVGNEQFF. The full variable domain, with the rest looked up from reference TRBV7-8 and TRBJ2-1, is GAGVSQSPRYKVAKRGQDVALRCDPISGHVSLFWYQQALGQGPEFLTYFQNEAQLDKSGLPSDRFFAERPEGSVSTLKIQRTQQEDSAVYLCASSSKTQVGNEQFFGPGTRLTVL.

The CDR3, as DNA: TGTGCCAGCTCACCACCGCGGCGGGATGAAAAACTGTTTTTT. Translation gives CASSPPRRDEKLFF. J is TRBJ1-4 and V is TRBV18; D unresolved. The V end was cut by 0 bases, the J end by 6 bases, with 8 bases between. Germline assignment: CDR1 KGHSH and CDR2 LQKENI. This CDR3 is 14 amino acids long. The full variable domain, rest sourced from reference TRBV18 and TRBJ1-4, is NAGVMQNPRHLVRRRGQEARLRCSPMKGHSHVYWYRQLPEEGLKFMVYLQKENIIDESGMPKERFSAEFPKEGPSILRIQQVVRGDSAAYFCASSPPRRDEKLFFGSGTQLSVL.

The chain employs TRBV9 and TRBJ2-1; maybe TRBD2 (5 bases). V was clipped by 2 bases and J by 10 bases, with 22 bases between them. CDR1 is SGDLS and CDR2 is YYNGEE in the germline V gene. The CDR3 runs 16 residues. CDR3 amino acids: CASSVQVSEEWEEQFF. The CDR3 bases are TGTGCCAGCAGCGTTCAGGTCTCCGAGGAGTGGGAGGAGCAGTTCTTC. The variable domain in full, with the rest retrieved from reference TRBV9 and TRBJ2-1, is DSGVTQTPKHLITATGQRVTLRCSPRSGDLSVYWYQQSLDQGLQFLIQYYNGEERAKGNILERFSAQQFPDLHSELNLSSLELGDSALYFCASSVQVSEEWEEQFFGPGTRLTVL.

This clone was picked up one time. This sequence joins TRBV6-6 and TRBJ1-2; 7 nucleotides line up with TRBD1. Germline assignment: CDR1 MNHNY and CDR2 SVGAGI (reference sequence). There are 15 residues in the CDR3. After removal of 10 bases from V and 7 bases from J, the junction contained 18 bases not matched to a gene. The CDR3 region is CATQRQGPGMSGYTF. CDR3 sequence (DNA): TGTGCCACCCAACGACAGGGTCCGGGTATGAGTGGCTACACCTTC.

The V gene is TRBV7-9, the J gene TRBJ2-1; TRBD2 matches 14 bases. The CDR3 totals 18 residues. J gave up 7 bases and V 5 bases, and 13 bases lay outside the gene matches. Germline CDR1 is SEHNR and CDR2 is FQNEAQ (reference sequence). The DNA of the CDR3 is TGTGCCAGCAGCACTTTTCAGGGACTAGCGGGGGCGAGGAATGAGCAGTTCTTC. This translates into CASSTFQGLAGARNEQFF.

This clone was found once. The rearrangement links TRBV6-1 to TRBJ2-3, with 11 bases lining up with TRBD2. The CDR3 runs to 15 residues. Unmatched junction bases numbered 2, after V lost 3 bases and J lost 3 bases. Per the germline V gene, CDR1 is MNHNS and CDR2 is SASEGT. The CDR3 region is CASSESSGRTDTQYF. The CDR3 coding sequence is TGTGCCAGCAGTGAGTCTAGCGGGAGGACAGATACGCAGTATTTT.

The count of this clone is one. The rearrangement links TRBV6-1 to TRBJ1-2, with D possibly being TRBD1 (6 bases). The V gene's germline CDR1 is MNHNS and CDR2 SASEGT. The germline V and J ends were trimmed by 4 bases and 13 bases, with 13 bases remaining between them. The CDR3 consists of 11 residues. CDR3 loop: CASSGQGYSTF. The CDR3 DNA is TGTGCCAGCAGTGGGCAGGGGTACAGCACCTTC.

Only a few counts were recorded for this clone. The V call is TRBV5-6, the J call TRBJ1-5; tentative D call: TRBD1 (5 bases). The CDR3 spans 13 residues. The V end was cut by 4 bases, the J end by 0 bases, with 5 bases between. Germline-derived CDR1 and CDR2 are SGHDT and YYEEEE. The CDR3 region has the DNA TGTGCCAGCAGCCAGGGTAGCAATCAGCCCCAGCATTTT. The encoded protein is CASSQGSNQPQHF.

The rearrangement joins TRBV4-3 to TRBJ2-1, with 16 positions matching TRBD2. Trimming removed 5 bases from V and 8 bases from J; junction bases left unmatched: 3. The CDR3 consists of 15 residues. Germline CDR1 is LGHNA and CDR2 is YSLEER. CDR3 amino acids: CASSKGLAGGYEQFF. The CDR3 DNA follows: TGCGCCAGCAGCAAGGGACTAGCGGGGGGGTATGAGCAGTTCTTC.

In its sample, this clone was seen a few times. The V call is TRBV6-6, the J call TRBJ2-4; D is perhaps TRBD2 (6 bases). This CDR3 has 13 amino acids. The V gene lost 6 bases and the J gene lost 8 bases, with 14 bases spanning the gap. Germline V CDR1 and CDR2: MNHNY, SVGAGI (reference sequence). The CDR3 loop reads CASSPLRDYIQYF. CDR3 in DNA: TGTGCCAGCAGCCCTCTACGGGACTACATTCAGTACTTC.

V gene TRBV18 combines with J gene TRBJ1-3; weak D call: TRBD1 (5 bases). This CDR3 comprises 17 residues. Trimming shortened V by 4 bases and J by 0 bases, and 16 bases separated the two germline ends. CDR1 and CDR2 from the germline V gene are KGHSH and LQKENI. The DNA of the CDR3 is TGTGCCAGCTCACTTCTTCTAGAAGGGGACTCTGGAAACACCATATATTTT. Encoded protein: CASSLLLEGDSGNTIYF.

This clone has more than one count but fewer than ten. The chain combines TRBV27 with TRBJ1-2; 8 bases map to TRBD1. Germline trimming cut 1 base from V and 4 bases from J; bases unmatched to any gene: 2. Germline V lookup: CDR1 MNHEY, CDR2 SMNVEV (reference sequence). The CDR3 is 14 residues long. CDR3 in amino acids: CASSLLGQAYGYTF. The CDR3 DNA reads TGTGCCAGCAGTTTATTGGGACAGGCCTATGGCTACACCTTC.

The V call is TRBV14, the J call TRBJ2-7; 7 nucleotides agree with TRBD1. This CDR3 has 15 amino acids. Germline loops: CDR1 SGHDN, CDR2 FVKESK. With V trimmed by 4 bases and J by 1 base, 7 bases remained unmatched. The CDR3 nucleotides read TGTGCCAGCAGCCTCGCCGGGACAGCGTCCTACGAGCAGTACTTC. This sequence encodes CASSLAGTASYEQYF.

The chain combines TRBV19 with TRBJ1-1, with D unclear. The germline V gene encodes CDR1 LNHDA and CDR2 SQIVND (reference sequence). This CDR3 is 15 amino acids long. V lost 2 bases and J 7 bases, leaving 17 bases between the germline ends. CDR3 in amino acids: CASSISAAGNSEAFF. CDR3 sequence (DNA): TGTGCCAGTAGTATATCCGCAGCGGGGAATAGTGAAGCTTTCTTT.

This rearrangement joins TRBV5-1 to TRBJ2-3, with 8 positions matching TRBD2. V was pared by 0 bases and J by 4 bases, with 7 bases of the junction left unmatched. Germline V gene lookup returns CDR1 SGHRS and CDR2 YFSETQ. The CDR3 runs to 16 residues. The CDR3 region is CASSLGPGLESDTQYF. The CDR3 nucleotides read TGCGCCAGCAGCTTGGGGCCGGGACTAGAGTCAGATACGCAGTATTTT.

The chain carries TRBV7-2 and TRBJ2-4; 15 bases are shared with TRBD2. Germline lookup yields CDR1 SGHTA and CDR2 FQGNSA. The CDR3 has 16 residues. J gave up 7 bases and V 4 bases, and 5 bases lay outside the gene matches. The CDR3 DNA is TGTGCCAGCAGCTCGGGACTAGCGGGAGGAGAGAACATTCAGTACTTC. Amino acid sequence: CASSSGLAGGENIQYF.

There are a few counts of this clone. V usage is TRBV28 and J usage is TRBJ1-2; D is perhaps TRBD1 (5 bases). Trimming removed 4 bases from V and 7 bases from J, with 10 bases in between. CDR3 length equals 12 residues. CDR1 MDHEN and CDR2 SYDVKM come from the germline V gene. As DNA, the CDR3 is TGTGCCAGCAGTTCAGGGTTTTTTGGCTACACCTTC. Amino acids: CASSSGFFGYTF.

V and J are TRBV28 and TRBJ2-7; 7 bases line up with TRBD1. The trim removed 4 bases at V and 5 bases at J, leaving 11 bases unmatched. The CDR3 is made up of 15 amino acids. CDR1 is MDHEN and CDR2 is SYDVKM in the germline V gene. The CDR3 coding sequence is TGTGCCAGCAGTTCCACACGACAGGGTACCCACGAGCAGTACTTC. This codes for CASSSTRQGTHEQYF.

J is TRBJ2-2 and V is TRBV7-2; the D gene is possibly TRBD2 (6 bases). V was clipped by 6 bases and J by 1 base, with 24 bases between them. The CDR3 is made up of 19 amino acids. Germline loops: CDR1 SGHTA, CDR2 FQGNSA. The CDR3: CASSPLGTDSGRNTGELFF. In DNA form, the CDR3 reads TGTGCCAGCAGTCCTCTAGGGACTGACAGCGGGCGGAACACCGGGGAGCTGTTTTTT.

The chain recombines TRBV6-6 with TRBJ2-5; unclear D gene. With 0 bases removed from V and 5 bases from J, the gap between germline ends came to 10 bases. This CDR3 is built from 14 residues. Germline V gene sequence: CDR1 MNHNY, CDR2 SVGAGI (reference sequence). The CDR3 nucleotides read TGTGCCAGCAGTTACTCCGGGTTGAGGGAGACCCAGTACTTC. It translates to CASSYSGLRETQYF.

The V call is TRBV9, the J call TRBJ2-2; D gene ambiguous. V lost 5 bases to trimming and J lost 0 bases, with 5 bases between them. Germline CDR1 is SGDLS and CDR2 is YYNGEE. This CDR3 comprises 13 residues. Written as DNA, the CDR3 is TGTGCCAGCAGTCAAACGAACACCGGGGAGCTGTTTTTT. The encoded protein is CASSQTNTGELFF.

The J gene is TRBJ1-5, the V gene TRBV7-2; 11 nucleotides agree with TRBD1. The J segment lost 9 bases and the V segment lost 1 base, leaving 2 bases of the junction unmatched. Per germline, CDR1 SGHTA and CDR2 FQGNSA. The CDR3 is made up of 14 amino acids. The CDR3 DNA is TGTGCCAGCAGCTTAGAGGGGACAGGGGGGCCCCAGCATTTT. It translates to CASSLEGTGGPQHF.

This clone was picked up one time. CDR3 region: CASSLVGSRNTEAFF. Written as DNA, the CDR3 is TGTGCCAGCAGCTTAGTGGGCAGCCGGAACACTGAAGCTTTCTTT. The chain uses TRBV7-9 and TRBJ1-1, with no clear D. Trimming shortened V by 1 base and J by 1 base, and 10 bases separated the two germline ends. The CDR3 consists of 15 residues. From germline, CDR1 is SEHNR and CDR2 FQNEAQ (reference sequence).

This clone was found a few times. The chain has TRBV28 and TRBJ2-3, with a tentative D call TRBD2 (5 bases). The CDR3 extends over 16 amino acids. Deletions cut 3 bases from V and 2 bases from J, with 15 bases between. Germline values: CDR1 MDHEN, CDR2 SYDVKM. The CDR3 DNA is TGTGCCAGCAGTTTTGGTGGAGCGGACCCCACAGATACGCAGTATTTT. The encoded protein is CASSFGGADPTDTQYF.

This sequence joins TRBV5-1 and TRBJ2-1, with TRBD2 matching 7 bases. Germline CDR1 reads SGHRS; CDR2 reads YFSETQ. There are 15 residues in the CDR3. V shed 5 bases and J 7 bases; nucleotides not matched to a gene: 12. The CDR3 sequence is CASRIAGFPGNEQFF. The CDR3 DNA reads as TGCGCCAGCAGAATAGCGGGCTTTCCTGGGAATGAGCAGTTCTTC.

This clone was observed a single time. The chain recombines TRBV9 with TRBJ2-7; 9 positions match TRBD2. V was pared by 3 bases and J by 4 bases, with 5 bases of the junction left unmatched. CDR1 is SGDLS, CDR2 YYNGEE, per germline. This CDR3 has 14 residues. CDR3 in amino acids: CASSGSGSGYEQYF. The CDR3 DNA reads TGTGCCAGCAGCGGTAGCGGGAGTGGTTACGAGCAGTACTTC.

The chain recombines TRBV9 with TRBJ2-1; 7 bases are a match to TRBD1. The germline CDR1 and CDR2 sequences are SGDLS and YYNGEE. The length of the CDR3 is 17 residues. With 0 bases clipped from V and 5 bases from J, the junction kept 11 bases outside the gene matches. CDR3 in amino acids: CASSVATGRGYDNEQFF. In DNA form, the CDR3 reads TGTGCCAGCAGCGTAGCTACCGGCAGGGGGTACGACAATGAGCAGTTCTTC.